This T cell receptor (beta chain) was captured in a study of blood T cell repertoires in COVID-19. Study context: Donors in the United States, Italy and Spain gave samples during acute or convalescent COVID-19.

Original analysis: Reference gene primer amplification yielded estimated nucleated cell counts. Here immunoSEQ multiplex PCR was the method, and the copy in TCRdb shows in-frame clones only, minus some. D and trimming were read from the DNA, whereas the V and J calls and clone size are those reported in that table. The sample has tens of thousands of clones, 80% to 85% seen once. This CDR3 is built from 16 residues. Unmatched junction bases numbered 3, after V lost 1 base and J lost 1 base. The germline gives CDR1 LGHNA, CDR2 YNFKEQ. The chain recombines TRBV4-2 with TRBJ2-2; TRBD2 matches at 7 bases. The origin of this receptor is a human donor in a cohort sampled during active COVID-19. Material for sequencing was peripheral blood. The CDR3 DNA follows: TGTGCCAGCAGCCAAGTCCAGCGGGGGAACACCGGGGAGCTGTTTTTT. Amino acids: CASSQVQRGNTGELFF.